One T cell receptor beta chain is described in this entry. This record belongs to a study of shared T cell receptors in the human thymus. The germline V gene has CDR1 SEHNR and CDR2 FQNEAQ (reference sequence). The germline V and J ends were trimmed by 5 bases and 1 base, with 20 bases remaining between them. The CDR3 loop spans 17 amino acids. The repertoire was sequenced with immunoSEQ multiplex PCR; TCRdb's copy has only in-frame clones and lacks some. Of about 660,000 clones listed, roughly 88% are singletons. This sample also belongs to another study, concerning human thymus T cells. This second report adds: Finnish infants who were healthy and having corrective surgery for congenital heart defects made up the donors. During corrective heart surgery, resections were taken, and the thymus tissue came from them. Apparent bias marked the V and J gene usage of thymic and blood repertoires. Highly overlapping thymic repertoires among unrelated individuals were reported in related research.

Specimen: thymocytes. The chain joins TRBV7-9 to TRBJ2-5, with D unresolved. The clonotype comes from a boy under three years old with a congenital heart defect. CDR3 in DNA: TGTGCCAGCAGCCCTGGCTCACTCGGGTGTCTCCAAGAGACCCAGTACTTC. It codes for CASSPGSLGCLQETQYF.